The following is a TCR beta chain sequence with its context. The antigen is not known. The data stem from a study of T cells expressing NK-cell markers. Study observations and caveats: It was still unclear whether expanded NKG2C+ T cell clones were HCMV specific.

No DNA is given; TCRdb re-called the 5' RACE reads and lists each CDR3 protein once. The ten most abundant clones cover 20% to 25% of a sample with around 180,000 distinct CDR3 sequences. From germline, CDR1 is SGDLS and CDR2 YYNGEE. The CDR3 runs to 14 residues. The chain joins TRBV9 to TRBJ2-1; the TCRdb call, TRBD1, lacks DNA for checking. This TCR derives from a man aged 18-70 years in good health. The specimen sequenced was blood T cells: a sorted CD56 or NKG2C T cell subset, CD4+ or CD8+ T cells, or bulk PBMC T cells (not recorded which). The chain's CDR3 is CASSGGGAGNEQFF.